This entry is about one TCR beta chain. This sample was taken from a study of human T cells and chemical hapten exposure. TCRdb ran MiXCR on the RACE reads and lists one entry per CDR3 protein. The data hold tens of thousands of distinct CDR3 sequences, with 9.5% to 15% observed a single time. CDR1 is SGHTA and CDR2 is FQGNSA in the germline V gene. The germline V and J ends were trimmed by 7 bases and 0 bases, with 22 bases remaining between them. The CDR3 sequence is 18 residues long. Stated time point: pre-sensitization, week 0. The treatment denotes: therapeutic diphenylcyclopropenone sensitization with weekly scalp DPC. Whole blood, unfractionated, served as the material for total RNA extraction.

Sequences were derived from whole blood, sampled in connection with sensitization to the hapten diphenylcyclopropenone (DPC). The receptor comes from a woman aged 30 to 39 with alopecia areata. Some clones in this sample may be carry-over from other donors' samples. V gene TRBV7-2 combines with J gene TRBJ2-4, with D unresolved. The CDR3 here is CASTHPSSAAIAKNIQYF. The DNA of the CDR3 is TGTGCCAGCACCCATCCTTCCTCTGCAGCCATAGCCAAAAACATTCAGTACTTC.